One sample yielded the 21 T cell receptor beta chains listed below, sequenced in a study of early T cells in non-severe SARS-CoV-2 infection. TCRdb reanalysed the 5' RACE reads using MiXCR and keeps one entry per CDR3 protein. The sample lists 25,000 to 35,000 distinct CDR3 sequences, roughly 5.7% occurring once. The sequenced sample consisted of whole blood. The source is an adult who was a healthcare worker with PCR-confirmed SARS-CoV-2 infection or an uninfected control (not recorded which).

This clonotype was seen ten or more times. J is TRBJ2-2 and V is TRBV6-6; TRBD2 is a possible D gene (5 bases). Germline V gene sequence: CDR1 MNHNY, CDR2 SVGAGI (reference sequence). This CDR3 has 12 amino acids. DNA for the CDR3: TGTGGAGGCGGGCGGTCCACCGGGGAGCTGTTTTTT. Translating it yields CGGGRSTGELFF.

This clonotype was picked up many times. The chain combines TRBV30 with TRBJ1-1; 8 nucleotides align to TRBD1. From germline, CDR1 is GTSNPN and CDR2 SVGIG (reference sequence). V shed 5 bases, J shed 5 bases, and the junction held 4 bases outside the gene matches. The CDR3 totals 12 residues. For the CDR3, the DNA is TGTGCCTGGGACAGGGGAAGGACTGAAGCTTTCTTT. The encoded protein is CAWDRGRTEAFF.

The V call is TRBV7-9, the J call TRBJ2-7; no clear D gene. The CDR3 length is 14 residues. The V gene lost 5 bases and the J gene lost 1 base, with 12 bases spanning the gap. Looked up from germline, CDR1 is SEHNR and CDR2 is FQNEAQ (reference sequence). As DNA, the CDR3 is TGTGCCAGCAGCCACCCGCAAGTATCCTACGAGCAGTACTTC. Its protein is CASSHPQVSYEQYF.

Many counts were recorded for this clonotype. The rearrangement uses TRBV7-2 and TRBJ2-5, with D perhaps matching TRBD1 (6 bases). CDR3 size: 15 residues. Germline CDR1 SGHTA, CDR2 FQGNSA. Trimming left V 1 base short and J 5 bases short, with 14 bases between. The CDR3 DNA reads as TGTGCCAGCAGCTTAGTCACAGGGATTATCGAGACCCAGTACTTC. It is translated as CASSLVTGIIETQYF.

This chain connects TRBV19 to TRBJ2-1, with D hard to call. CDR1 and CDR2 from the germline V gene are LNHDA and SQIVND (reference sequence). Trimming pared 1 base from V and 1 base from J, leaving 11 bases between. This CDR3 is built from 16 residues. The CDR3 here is CASSIGEGMSYNEQFF. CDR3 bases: TGTGCCAGTAGTATAGGTGAAGGGATGTCCTACAATGAGCAGTTCTTC.

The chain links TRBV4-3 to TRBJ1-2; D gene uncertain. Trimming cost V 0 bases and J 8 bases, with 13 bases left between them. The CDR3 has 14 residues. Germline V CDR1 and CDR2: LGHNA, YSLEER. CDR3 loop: CASSQDLPLGGYTF. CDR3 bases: TGCGCCAGCAGCCAAGACTTACCCTTAGGGGGCTACACCTTC.

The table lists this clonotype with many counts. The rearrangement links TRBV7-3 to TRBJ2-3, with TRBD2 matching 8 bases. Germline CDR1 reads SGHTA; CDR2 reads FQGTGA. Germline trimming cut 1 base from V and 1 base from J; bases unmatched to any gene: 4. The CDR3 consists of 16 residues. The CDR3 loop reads CASSLKGAGGTDTQYF. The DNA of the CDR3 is TGTGCCAGCAGCTTAAAGGGAGCGGGAGGCACAGATACGCAGTATTTT.

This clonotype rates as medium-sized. For the CDR3, the DNA is TGCAGTGCTAGCCGTCGAGGGGGCGGGAACACCGGGGAGCTGTTTTTT. Translating it yields CSASRRGGGNTGELFF. The chain recombines TRBV20-1 with TRBJ2-2; 7 bases line up with TRBD1. Germline CDR1 and CDR2: DFQATT and SNEGSKA (reference sequence). The V gene end was trimmed by 3 bases and the J gene end by 1 base; junction bases not matched to a gene: 8. The CDR3 length is 16 residues.

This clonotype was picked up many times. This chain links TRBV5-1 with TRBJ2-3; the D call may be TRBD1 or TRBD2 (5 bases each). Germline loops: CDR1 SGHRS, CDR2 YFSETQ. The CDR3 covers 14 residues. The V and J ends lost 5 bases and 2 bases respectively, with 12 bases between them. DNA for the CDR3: TGCGCCAGCAGAGCTGGGACGGTCACAGATACGCAGTATTTT. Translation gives CASRAGTVTDTQYF.

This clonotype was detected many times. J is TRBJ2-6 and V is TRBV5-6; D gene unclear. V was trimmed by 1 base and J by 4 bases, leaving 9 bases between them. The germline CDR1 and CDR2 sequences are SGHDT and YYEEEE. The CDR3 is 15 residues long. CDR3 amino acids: CASSLYGAGANVLTF. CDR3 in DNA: TGTGCCAGCAGCTTGTACGGTGCCGGGGCCAACGTCCTGACTTTC.

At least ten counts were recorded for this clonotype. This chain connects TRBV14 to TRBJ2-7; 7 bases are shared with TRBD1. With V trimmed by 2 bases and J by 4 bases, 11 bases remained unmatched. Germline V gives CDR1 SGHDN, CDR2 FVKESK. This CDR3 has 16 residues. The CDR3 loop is CASSQLGETGPYEQYV. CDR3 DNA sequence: TGTGCCAGCAGCCAATTAGGGGAGACAGGGCCTTACGAGCAGTACGTC.

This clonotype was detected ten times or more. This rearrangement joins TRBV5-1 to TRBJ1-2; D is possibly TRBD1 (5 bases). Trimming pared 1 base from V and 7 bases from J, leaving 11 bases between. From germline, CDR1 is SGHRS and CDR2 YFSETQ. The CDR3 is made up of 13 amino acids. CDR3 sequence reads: CASSLLGAFGYTF. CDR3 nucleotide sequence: TGCGCCAGCAGCTTGCTAGGGGCTTTTGGCTACACCTTC.

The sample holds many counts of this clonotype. CDR3: CASSYLAGQANTEAFF. In nucleotides, the CDR3 is TGTGCCAGCAGTTACCTCGCCGGACAGGCGAACACTGAAGCTTTCTTT. The chain recombines TRBV6-5 with TRBJ1-1, with 7 positions matching TRBD1. Trimming at V came to 2 bases and at J to 1 base, leaving 7 bases not matched to a gene. The CDR3 totals 16 residues. Germline CDR1 is MNHEY and CDR2 is SVGAGI.

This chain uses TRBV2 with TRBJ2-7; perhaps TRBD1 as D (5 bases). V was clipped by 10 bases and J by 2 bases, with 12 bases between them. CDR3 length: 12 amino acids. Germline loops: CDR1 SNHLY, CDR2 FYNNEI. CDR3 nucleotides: TGTGCCATCACTGACAGCCCCTACGAGCAGTACTTC. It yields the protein CAITDSPYEQYF.

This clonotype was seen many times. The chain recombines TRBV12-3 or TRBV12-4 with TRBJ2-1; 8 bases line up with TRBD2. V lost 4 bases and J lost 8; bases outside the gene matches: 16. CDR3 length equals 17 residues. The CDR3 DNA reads TGTGCCAGCAGTTCCCCAGTGATGGCGGGAGGAGGGGATGAGCAGTTCTTC. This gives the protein CASSSPVMAGGGDEQFF.

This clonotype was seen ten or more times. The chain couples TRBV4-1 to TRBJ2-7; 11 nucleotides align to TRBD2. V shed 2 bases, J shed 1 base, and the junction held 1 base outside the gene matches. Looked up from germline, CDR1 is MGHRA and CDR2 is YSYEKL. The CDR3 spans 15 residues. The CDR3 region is CASSQTSGGSYEQYF. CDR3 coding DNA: TGCGCCAGCAGCCAAACTAGCGGGGGATCCTACGAGCAGTACTTC.

CDR3 region: CSADYGTGRYGYTF. The CDR3, as DNA: TGCAGTGCCGATTATGGGACAGGGAGATATGGCTACACCTTC. The chain employs TRBV20-1 and TRBJ1-2, with 9 bases aligning to TRBD1. Trimming at V came to 6 bases and at J to 5 bases, leaving 10 bases not matched to a gene. The CDR3 covers 14 residues. CDR1 is DFQATT and CDR2 is SNEGSKA in the germline V gene (reference sequence).

This CDR3 reads CASSQELAANTGELFF. The CDR3 DNA is TGTGCCAGCAGCCAAGAACTAGCTGCGAACACCGGGGAGCTGTTTTTT. The V gene is TRBV3-1, the J gene TRBJ2-2; maybe TRBD2 (6 bases). CDR1 and CDR2 from the germline V gene are LGHDT and YNNKEL (reference sequence). The CDR3 has 16 residues. Trimming removed 0 bases from V and 0 bases from J, with 8 bases in between. Together with reference TRBV3-1 and TRBJ2-2, the CDR3 gives the full variable domain: DTAVSQTPKYLVTQMGNDKSIKCEQNLGHDTMYWYKQDSKKFLKIMFSYNNKELIINETVPNRFSPKSPDKAHLNLHINSLELGDSAVYFCASSQELAANTGELFFGEGSRLTVL.

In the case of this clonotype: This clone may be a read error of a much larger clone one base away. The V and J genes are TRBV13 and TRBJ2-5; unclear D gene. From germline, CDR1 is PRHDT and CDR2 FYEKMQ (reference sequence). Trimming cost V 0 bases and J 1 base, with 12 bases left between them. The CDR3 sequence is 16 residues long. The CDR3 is CASSLGMAALQETQYF. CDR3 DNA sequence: TGTGCCAGCAGCTTAGGTATGGCCGCACTCCAAGAGACCCAGTACTTC. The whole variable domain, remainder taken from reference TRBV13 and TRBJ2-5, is AAGVIQSPRHLIKEKRETATLKCYPIPRHDTVYWYQQGPGQDPQFLISFYEKMQSDKGSIPDRFSAQQFSDYHSELNMSSLELGDSALYFCASSLGMAALQETQYFGPGTRLLVL.

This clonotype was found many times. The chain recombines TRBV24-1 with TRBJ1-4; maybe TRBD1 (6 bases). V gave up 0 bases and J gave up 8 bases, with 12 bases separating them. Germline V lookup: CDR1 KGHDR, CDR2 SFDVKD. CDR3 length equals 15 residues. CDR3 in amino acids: CATSDLFGGTEKLFF. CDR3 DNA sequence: TGTGCCACCAGTGATTTGTTCGGGGGCACCGAAAAACTGTTTTTT.

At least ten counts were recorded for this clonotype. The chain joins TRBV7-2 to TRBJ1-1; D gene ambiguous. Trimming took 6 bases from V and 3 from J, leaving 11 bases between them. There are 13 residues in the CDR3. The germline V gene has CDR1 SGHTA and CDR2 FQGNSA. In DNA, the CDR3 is TGTGCCAGCAGTTTCTCCGACGACACTGAAGCTTTCTTT. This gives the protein CASSFSDDTEAFF.